What follows are 8 T cell receptor beta chains derived from one specimen sequenced in a study of shared clonotypes between healthy human individuals. The naive CD8 population came from CD45RO-negative cells selected for CCR7, without terminally differentiated effector memory CD45RA+ cells. Libraries were prepared by immunoSEQ multiplex PCR; TCRdb keeps only in-frame clonotypes and omits some of them. The repertoire holds about 2 million clones, with approximately 94% as singletons. What was sequenced was naive CD8+ T cells sorted from blood. The receptors come from a man between 18 and 29 years old in good health.

The V and J genes are TRBV6-5 and TRBJ2-7, with 7 bases that match TRBD2. Per germline, CDR1 MNHEY and CDR2 SVGAGI. This CDR3 spans 14 amino acids. With 2 bases clipped from V and 5 bases from J, the junction kept 6 bases outside the gene matches. The CDR3 loop is CASSYGEGAHEQYF. In DNA form, the CDR3 reads TGTGCCAGCAGTTACGGGGAGGGCGCCCACGAGCAGTACTTC.

In this sample, this clone turned up once. The chain employs TRBV2 and TRBJ2-1; TRBD1 aligns across 7 bases. Germline V lookup: CDR1 SNHLY, CDR2 FYNNEI. This CDR3 comprises 15 residues. With V trimmed by 8 bases and J by 0 bases, 7 bases remained unmatched. In nucleotides, the CDR3 is TGTGCCAGCCGAGGGGACAGCTCCTCCTACAATGAGCAGTTCTTC. As protein: CASRGDSSSYNEQFF.

The V call is TRBV27, the J call TRBJ2-1; D is perhaps TRBD1 or TRBD2 (5 bases each). Germline-derived CDR1 and CDR2 are MNHEY and SMNVEV (reference sequence). There are 14 residues in the CDR3. Trimming cost V 6 bases and J 10 bases, with 19 bases left between them. CDR3 region: CASSYRDEPMEQFF. DNA of the CDR3: TGTGCCAGCAGCTACCGGGACGAGCCCATGGAGCAGTTCTTC.

The chain combines TRBV27 with TRBJ2-3; D not certain. V lost 3 bases, J lost 5 bases, and 9 bases lay in between. Germline CDR1 MNHEY, CDR2 SMNVEV (reference sequence). The CDR3 sequence is 13 residues long. DNA for the CDR3: TGTGCCAGCAGTTTCTCATCGGTAGATACGCAGTATTTT. It translates to CASSFSSVDTQYF.

The rearrangement uses TRBV5-8 and TRBJ2-7; D possibly corresponds to TRBD1 (6 bases). Germline loops: CDR1 SGHTS, CDR2 YDEGEE. This CDR3 has 15 residues. V was clipped by 0 bases and J by 4 bases, with 14 bases between them. Written as DNA, the CDR3 is TGTGCCAGCAGCTTGGATCAGGGGTGGAGATACGAGCAGTACTTC. This codes for CASSLDQGWRYEQYF.

This chain links TRBV5-1 with TRBJ2-2; 9 bases fit TRBD1. The CDR3 consists of 15 residues. Germline values: CDR1 SGHRS, CDR2 YFSETQ. J lost 0 bases, V lost 5 bases, and 2 bases had no gene match. The CDR3 loop reads CASSWTGANTGELFF. The DNA of the CDR3 is TGCGCCAGCAGTTGGACAGGGGCGAACACCGGGGAGCTGTTTTTT.

V and J are TRBV5-6 and TRBJ1-5; D remains unclear. Germline lookup yields CDR1 SGHDT and CDR2 YYEEEE. Between the trimmed V and J ends, which lost 4 bases and 3 bases, there was a span of 8 bases. The CDR3 covers 13 residues. CDR3 in amino acids: CASSHSNNQPQHF. CDR3 sequence (DNA): TGTGCCAGCAGCCACTCTAACAATCAGCCCCAGCATTTT.

The genes are TRBV28 and TRBJ2-1; weak D call: TRBD2 (5 bases). The CDR3 loop spans 12 amino acids. Trimming pared 10 bases from V and 2 bases from J, leaving 9 bases between. The V gene's germline CDR1 is MDHEN and CDR2 SYDVKM. CDR3 protein: CATREPYNEQFF. The CDR3, as DNA: TGTGCCACCCGGGAACCCTACAATGAGCAGTTCTTC.